Sequencing of this T cell receptor beta chain was carried out in a study of cytomegalovirus exposure and HLA in healthy donors. PCR involved 60 Vbeta and 13 Jbeta primers. Clones were sequenced by immunoSEQ multiplex PCR, and TCRdb holds only the in-frame ones, with some missing. Of roughly 100,000 clones listed, 65% are singletons. General study findings and limits: TCR beta chains associated with HLA were, in a later analysis, more clonally expanded than equally common others. Only CMV serostatus was available as immune exposure information. It was confirmed in vitro that a few of the CMV-associated chains were specific for CMV antigens. Analysis was carried out at a later point, and it linked a missense DCLRE1C variant to TCR beta V- and J-gene trimming.

On this clone itself: Its target is unknown.

This CDR3 is built from 13 residues. Germline V lookup: CDR1 MDHEN, CDR2 SYDVKM. Trimming cost V 4 bases and J 6 bases; bases outside gene matches: 3. This sequence joins TRBV28 and TRBJ1-2; 9 nucleotides agree with TRBD1. The sequence was obtained from a woman between 50 and 59 years old in good health and CMV-seropositive. Material for sequencing was PBMCs. DNA of the CDR3: TGTGCCAGCAGTTCGTACAGGGGGCATGGCTACACCTTC. This codes for CASSSYRGHGYTF.